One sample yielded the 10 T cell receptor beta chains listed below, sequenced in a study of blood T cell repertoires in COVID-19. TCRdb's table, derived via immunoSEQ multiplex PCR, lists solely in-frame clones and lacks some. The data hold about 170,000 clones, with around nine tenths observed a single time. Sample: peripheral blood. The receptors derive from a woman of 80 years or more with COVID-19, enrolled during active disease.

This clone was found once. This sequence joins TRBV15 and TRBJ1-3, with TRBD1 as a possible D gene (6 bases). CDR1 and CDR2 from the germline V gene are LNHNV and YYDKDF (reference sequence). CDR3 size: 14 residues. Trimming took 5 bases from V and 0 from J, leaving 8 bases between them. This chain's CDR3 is CATSRGASGNTIYF. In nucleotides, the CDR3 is TGTGCCACCAGCCGGGGGGCCTCTGGAAACACCATATATTTT.

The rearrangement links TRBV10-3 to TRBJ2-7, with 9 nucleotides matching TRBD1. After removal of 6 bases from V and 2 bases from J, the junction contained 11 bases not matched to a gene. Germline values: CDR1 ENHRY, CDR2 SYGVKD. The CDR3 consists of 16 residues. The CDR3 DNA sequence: TGTGCCATCAGAAACACCCTGGGACAGGGAACCTACGAGCAGTACTTC. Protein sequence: CAIRNTLGQGTYEQYF.

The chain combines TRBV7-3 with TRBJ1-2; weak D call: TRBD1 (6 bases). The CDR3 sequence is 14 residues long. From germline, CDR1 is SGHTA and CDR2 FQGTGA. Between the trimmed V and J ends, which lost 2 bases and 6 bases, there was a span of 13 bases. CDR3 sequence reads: CASSLYPGDHGYTF. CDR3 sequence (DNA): TGTGCCAGCAGCTTATACCCAGGGGATCATGGCTACACCTTC.

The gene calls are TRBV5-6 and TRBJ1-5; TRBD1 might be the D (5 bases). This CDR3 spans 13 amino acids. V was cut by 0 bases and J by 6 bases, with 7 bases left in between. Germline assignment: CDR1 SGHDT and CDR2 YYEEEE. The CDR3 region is CASSLERGQPQHF. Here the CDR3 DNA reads TGTGCCAGCAGCTTGGAAAGGGGTCAGCCCCAGCATTTT.

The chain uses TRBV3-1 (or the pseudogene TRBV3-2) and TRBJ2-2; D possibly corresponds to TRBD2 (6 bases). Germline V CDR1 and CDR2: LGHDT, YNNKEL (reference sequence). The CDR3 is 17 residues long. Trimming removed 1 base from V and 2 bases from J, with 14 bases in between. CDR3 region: CASSQGPPGDNTGELFF. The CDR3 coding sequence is TGTGCCAGCAGCCAAGGCCCCCCGGGGGACAACACCGGGGAGCTGTTTTTT.

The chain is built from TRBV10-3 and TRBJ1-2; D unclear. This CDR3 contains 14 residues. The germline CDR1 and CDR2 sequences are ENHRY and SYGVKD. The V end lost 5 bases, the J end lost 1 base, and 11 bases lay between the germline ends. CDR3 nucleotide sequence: TGTGCCATCAGTAAGAACACCGATAACTATGGCTACACCTTC. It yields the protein CAISKNTDNYGYTF.

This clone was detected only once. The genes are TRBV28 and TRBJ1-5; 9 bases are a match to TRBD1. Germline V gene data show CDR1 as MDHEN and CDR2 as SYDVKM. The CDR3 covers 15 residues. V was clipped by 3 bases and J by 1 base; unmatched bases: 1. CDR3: CASSFGQGSNQPQHF. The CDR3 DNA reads TGTGCCAGCAGTTTCGGACAGGGGAGCAATCAGCCCCAGCATTTT.

The DNA of the CDR3 is TGTGCCAGCAGCTTAGGGTCAGTTCCTTCGGAGCAGTACTTC. Protein: CASSLGSVPSEQYF. V usage is TRBV7-9 and J usage is TRBJ2-7; no reliable D call. The CDR3 sequence is 14 residues long. CDR1 and CDR2 (germline): SEHNR, FQNEAQ (reference sequence). The V end lost 1 base, the J end lost 7 bases, and 14 bases lay between the germline ends.

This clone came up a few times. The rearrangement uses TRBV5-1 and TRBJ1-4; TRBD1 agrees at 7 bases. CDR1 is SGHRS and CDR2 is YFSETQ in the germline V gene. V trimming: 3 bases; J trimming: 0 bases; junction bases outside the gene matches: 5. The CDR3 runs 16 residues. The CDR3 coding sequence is TGCGCCAGCAGCTCCGGACAGGTAGCAACTAATGAAAAACTGTTTTTT. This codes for CASSSGQVATNEKLFF.

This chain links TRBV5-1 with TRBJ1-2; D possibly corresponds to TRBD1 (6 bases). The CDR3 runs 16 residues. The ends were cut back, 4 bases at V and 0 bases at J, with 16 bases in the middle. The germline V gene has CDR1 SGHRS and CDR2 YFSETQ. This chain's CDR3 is CASSAPGVGANYGYTF. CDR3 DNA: TGCGCCAGCAGCGCCCCAGGGGTTGGGGCTAACTATGGCTACACCTTC.